The clone carrying this T cell receptor (beta chain) appeared a few times. Antigen specificity is unknown. The data originate from a study of T cells after yellow fever vaccination. Study overall: Low-cell-number fractions underwent preparation using SMART-Seq v4 Ultra Low Input. Study observations and caveats: Post-booster repertoires contained most primary-vaccination clones again (96% CD4, around 89% CD8). Clonotype sharing between CD4 and CD8 compartments was small.

In TCRdb, the 5' RACE reads were re-called with MiXCR into one record per CDR3 protein. The sample yields 250,000 to 350,000 distinct CDR3 sequences, around 6.8% seen once. CDR3 length equals 13 residues. Germline CDR1 and CDR2: SQVTM and ANQGSEA. V dropped 6 bases and J dropped 2 bases, with 13 bases sitting between them. This sample comprised PBMCs, obtained roughly 46 days after the first yellow fever vaccination. The chain employs TRBV29-1 and TRBJ1-1, with unresolved D. The source of this sequence is a man between 18 and 35 years old who received the YFV17D yellow fever vaccine. CDR3: CSVFLRENTEAFF. The CDR3 DNA reads TGCAGCGTCTTCCTACGGGAAAACACTGAAGCTTTCTTT.